This T cell receptor (beta chain) was recovered during a study of blood T cell repertoires in COVID-19. Overall study: From the United States, Italy and Spain came samples of acute and convalescent COVID-19.

Germline V gene lookup returns CDR1 SGHTA and CDR2 FQGNSA. The CDR3 has 17 amino acids. The V and J ends lost 2 bases and 3 bases respectively, with 17 bases between them. Libraries were prepared by immunoSEQ multiplex PCR; TCRdb keeps only in-frame clonotypes and omits some of them. The sample yields a few hundred thousand clones, about 90% seen once. This study enrolled people aged about 18 to 100 from 20 to 25 US geographic areas. Symptom resolution, clearance, or two negative PCRs marked donors in Cohort 3 as recovered. The rearrangement links TRBV7-2 to TRBJ1-3, with TRBD1 as a possible D gene (5 bases). This TCR derives from a woman aged 25 to 39 who had recovered from COVID-19. What was sequenced was PBMCs or T cells enriched from blood (not recorded which). The CDR3: CASSLLMGLKFGNTIYF. CDR3 coding DNA: TGTGCCAGCAGCTTACTCATGGGACTTAAATTTGGAAACACCATATATTTT. Full variable domain (missing parts from reference TRBV7-2 and TRBJ1-3): GAGVSQSPSNKVTEKGKDVELRCDPISGHTALYWYRQSLGQGLEFLIYFQGNSAPDKSGLPSDRFSAERTGGSVSTLTIQRTQQEDSAVYLCASSLLMGLKFGNTIYFGEGSWLTVV.